These T cell receptor beta chains were read from a single sample in a study of Graves' ophthalmopathy and Graves' hyperthyroidism. TCRdb reanalysed the multiplex PCR reads using MiXCR and keeps one entry per CDR3 protein. The sample lists 220,000 or so distinct CDR3 sequences; 20% to 25% were seen once. The sequenced sample was peripheral blood. These receptors all stem from a woman in her 50s with Graves' ophthalmopathy. Each CDR3 is given with its conserved first and last residue. The D gene is left open where the match is weak. Clone sizes are given selectively: once, few, many, or a class where the clone is expanded.

TRBJ1-5 | TRBD1 | TRBV28 | many | TGTGCCAGCAGACTCTCGGGACAGCAATATAGCAATCAGCCCCAGCATTTT | CASRLSGQQYSNQPQHF
TRBJ1-1 | TRBD1 | TRBV6-2/TRBV6-3 | . | TGTGCCAGCAGTTCACCGGGACAGGGGGCTTTCTTT | CASSSPGQGAFF
TRBJ2-7 | . | TRBV30 | many | TGTGCCGGCCTCAACAGGGAACGCTACGAGCAGTACTTC | CAGLNRERYEQYF
TRBJ2-7 | . | TRBV29-1 | many | TGCAGCGTTCAATCCCCCTACGAGCAGTACTTC | CSVQSPYEQYF
TRBJ2-5 | TRBD2 | TRBV20-1 | many | TGCAGTGCTAATAGCGGGAGGGAATGGGAGACCCAGTACTTC | CSANSGREWETQYF
TRBJ1-2 | . | TRBV10-3 | many | TGTGCCATCAGCCCAACGGCGGATGGCTACACCTTC | CAISPTADGYTF
TRBJ2-7 | . | TRBV3-1 | . | TGTGCCAGCAGCCAAGGGAGGACAGCCTACGAGCAGTACTTC | CASSQGRTAYEQYF
TRBJ2-5 | . | TRBV29-1 | many | TGCAGCTCCGCGGAGGCAGCTTTGTACCAAGAGACCCAGTACTTC | CSSAEAALYQETQYF
TRBJ2-2 | . | TRBV27 | many | TGTGCCAGCAGAACGACCGGCACCGGGGAGCTGTTTTTT | CASRTTGTGELFF
TRBJ1-5 | TRBD1 | TRBV20-1 | many | TGCAGTGCTAGGGGGGGACAGTCTGTCGGGCAGCCCCAGCATTTT | CSARGGQSVGQPQHF
TRBJ2-7 | TRBD2 | TRBV6-2/TRBV6-3 | few | TGTGCCAGCATCTACGGGACTAGCGGGGGGTACTCCTACGAGCAGTACTTC | CASIYGTSGGYSYEQYF
TRBJ2-5 | . | TRBV2 | many | TGTGCCAGCACTCCATCAGGGCTTTTGAAGACCCAGTACTTC | CASTPSGLLKTQYF
TRBJ1-2 | . | TRBV15 | . | TGTGCCACCAGCAGAGCTGAAATTCACTATGGCTACACCTTC | CATSRAEIHYGYTF
TRBJ2-7 | . | TRBV20-1 | many | TGCAGTGCTAGAGGTATAAACGAGCAGTACTTC | CSARGINEQYF
TRBJ2-4 | . | TRBV7-9 | many | TGTGCCAGCAGCTTAGCTGGGGCGAGGGCCAAAAACATTCAGTACTTC | CASSLAGARAKNIQYF
TRBJ2-7 | . | TRBV4-1 | few | TGCGCCAGCAGCCCCCCACGGGCGGCCGAGCAGTACTTC | CASSPPRAAEQYF
TRBJ1-2 | . | TRBV24-1 | . | TGTGCCACCAAAGACAGCCACAACTATGGCTACACCTTC | CATKDSHNYGYTF
TRBJ1-5 | . | TRBV6-5 | many | TGTGCCAGCAGTTACTTGGGCCAGCCCCAGCATTTT | CASSYLGQPQHF
TRBJ2-7 | . | TRBV6-1 | . | TGTGCCAGCTTAAGAACCGTCGGTTACGAGCAGTACTTC | CASLRTVGYEQYF
TRBJ2-5 | TRBD2 | TRBV12-3/TRBV12-4 | many | TGTGCCAGCAGACCGGGACTAGTTCAAGAGACCCAGTACTTC | CASRPGLVQETQYF
TRBJ2-7 | TRBD2 | TRBV7-8 | many | TGTGCCAGCAGCCCCACTAGCGGGTCCACCCACGAGCAGTACTTC | CASSPTSGSTHEQYF
TRBJ1-2 | TRBD1 | TRBV12-3/TRBV12-4 | many | TGTGCCAGCAGTTCGACCGAATCATTTCTAGGGGGCTGGAACTATGGCTACACCTTC | CASSSTESFLGGWNYGYTF
TRBJ1-1 | TRBD1 | TRBV30 | many | TGTGCCTGGACGGGACAGATGAACACTGAAGCTTTCTTT | CAWTGQMNTEAFF
TRBJ2-4 | . | TRBV28 | many | TGTGCCAGCAGTTTGAACACTCTAGCCAAAAACATTCAGTACTTC | CASSLNTLAKNIQYF
TRBJ1-5 | TRBD1 | TRBV30 | . | TGTGCCTGGGCCCTAGACAGGGATCAGCCCCAGCATTTT | CAWALDRDQPQHF
TRBJ1-1 | . | TRBV19 | many | TGTGCCAGTAGTACGAATACAGCGAACACTGAAGCTTTCTTT | CASSTNTANTEAFF
TRBJ2-7 | TRBD2 | TRBV28 | once | TGTGCCAGCAGTTTAGAGTTCCTAGCGGGAGTCTACGAGCAGTACTTC | CASSLEFLAGVYEQYF
TRBJ2-7 | TRBD2 | TRBV18 | . | TGTGCCAGCTCACCACTTGGGCTAGCGGGGGACGAGCAGTACTTC | CASSPLGLAGDEQYF
TRBJ2-2 | TRBD2 | TRBV6-5 | many | TGTGCCAGCAGTTATGGACTAGCGGGAGTCCCCGGGGAGCTGTTTTTT | CASSYGLAGVPGELFF
TRBJ2-2 | TRBD1 | TRBV7-3 | few | TGTGCCAGCAGCCCAATCCCCGGGACAGGGGGCACCGGGGAGCTGTTTTTT | CASSPIPGTGGTGELFF
TRBJ2-7 | TRBD2 | TRBV6-5 | . | TGTGCCAGCAGTTGGACTAGCGGGGCCGCCTACGAGCAGTACTTC | CASSWTSGAAYEQYF
TRBJ2-2 | . | TRBV11-2 | many | TGTGCCAGCAGCAGGAACGCGGACACCGGGGAGCTGTTTTTT | CASSRNADTGELFF
TRBJ1-6 | TRBD1 | TRBV6-1 | many | TGTGCCAGCAGGGCCACCGGGACAGGGATCTACCCCCTCCACTTT | CASRATGTGIYPLHF
TRBJ1-5 | . | TRBV7-2 | many | TGTGCCAGCAGCTCACTAAACAATCAGCCCCAGCATTTT | CASSSLNNQPQHF
TRBJ1-5 | . | TRBV27 | many | TGTGCCAGCAGTCCCCCCGGAGGGAATAGCAATCAGCCCCAGCATTTT | CASSPPGGNSNQPQHF
TRBJ2-7 | . | TRBV9 | many | TGTGCCAGCAGCGGGGTCACCTACGAGCAGTACTTC | CASSGVTYEQYF
TRBJ1-1 | . | TRBV20-1 | many | TGCAGTGCTAGCCGACGGAACACTGAAGCTTTCTTT | CSASRRNTEAFF
TRBJ1-5 | . | TRBV19 | many | TGTGCCAGTAGTCAAGGGGTTGACGTTTATAGCAATCAGCCCCAGCATTTT | CASSQGVDVYSNQPQHF
TRBJ2-7 | TRBD2 | TRBV10-3 | many | TGTGCCATTCTTGGGACTAGCGGGAGGGCCGAGCAGTACTTC | CAILGTSGRAEQYF
TRBJ2-7 | TRBD2 | TRBV20-1 | . | TGCAGTGCTAACGCGCTAGCGGACTACGAGCAGTACTTC | CSANALADYEQYF
TRBJ1-1 | . | TRBV4-1 | few | TGCGCCAGCAGCCAAGGGGGACGGATGAACACTGAAGCTTTCTTT | CASSQGGRMNTEAFF
TRBJ2-3 | . | TRBV3-1 | few | TGTGCCAGCAGCCAAACAGATACGCAGTATTTT | CASSQTDTQYF
TRBJ1-1 | TRBD1 | TRBV11-2 | many | TGTGCCAGCAGCTCCTCGGACAGGGGGGGGACTGAAGCTTTCTTT | CASSSSDRGGTEAFF
TRBJ1-3 | . | TRBV7-2 | many | TGTGCCAGCGGCGGGGCGGGGTCCTCTGGAAACACCATATATTTT | CASGGAGSSGNTIYF
TRBJ2-5 | TRBD2 | TRBV11-2 | many | TGTGCCAGCAGCTTAGAACTAGCGGGGGGAGAGACCCAGTACTTC | CASSLELAGGETQYF
TRBJ2-5 | . | TRBV20-1 | many | TGCAGTGTCCTCCCGGACAAACAAGAGACCCAGTACTTC | CSVLPDKQETQYF
TRBJ1-1 | . | TRBV4-1 | many | TGCGCCAGCAGCCCCCTCTTAAGCCCGGACACTGAAGCTTTCTTT | CASSPLLSPDTEAFF
TRBJ2-2 | . | TRBV7-3 | few | TGTGCCAGCAGCTTCTCCCGGGCTAACGGATACACCGGGGAGCTGTTTTTT | CASSFSRANGYTGELFF
TRBJ1-2 | . | TRBV12-3/TRBV12-4 | many | TGTGCCAGCAGTTTAGACAGTCGCTATGGCTACACCTTC | CASSLDSRYGYTF
TRBJ1-1 | . | TRBV29-1 | many | TGCAGCGTTGAGGATACGAACCCAATGAACACTGAAGCTTTCTTT | CSVEDTNPMNTEAFF
TRBJ1-1 | . | TRBV7-2 | many | TGTGCCAGCAGGAATGGGCCAGGGAGCACTGAAGCTTTCTTT | CASRNGPGSTEAFF
TRBJ1-5 | . | TRBV6-1 | many | TGTGCCAGCAGTGACGTTAGGGGCCAGCCCCAGCATTTT | CASSDVRGQPQHF
TRBJ2-2 | . | TRBV27 | few | TGTGCCAGCAGTTTAAGACGGGACTTGCGGGAGCTGTTTTTT | CASSLRRDLRELFF
TRBJ2-7 | TRBD1 | TRBV7-2 | many | TGTGCCAGTGGGACAGGGGGCTTATACGAGCAGTACTTC | CASGTGGLYEQYF
TRBJ1-1 | . | TRBV28 | . | TGTGCCAGCAGGGAGTGGCGCACTGAAGCTTTCTTT | CASREWRTEAFF
TRBJ2-7 | TRBD2 | TRBV28 | many | TGTGCCAGCAGCCCTGACCCAAGGACTAGCGGGAGTCACCCCTACGAGCAGTACTTC | CASSPDPRTSGSHPYEQYF
TRBJ1-1 | TRBD1 | TRBV12-3/TRBV12-4 | many | TGTGCCAGCAGTTTAAGGACAGGGGGGAAGGGTGAAGCTTTCTTT | CASSLRTGGKGEAFF
TRBJ2-7 | . | TRBV6-2/TRBV6-3 | few | TGTGCCAGCACCAGAGGCCCCCGGGGGTTCGAGCAGTACTTC | CASTRGPRGFEQYF
TRBJ1-5 | . | TRBV2 | many | TGTGCCAGCAGTGAAGAGGGCGCAGGTCAGCCCCAGCATTTT | CASSEEGAGQPQHF
TRBJ2-2 | TRBD1 | TRBV14 | many | TGTGCCAGCAGCCAATTGAGGACAGGGGGCTGGACCGGGGAGCTGTTTTTT | CASSQLRTGGWTGELFF